One sample yielded the 23 T cell receptor beta chains listed below, sequenced in a study of CD8+CD57+ T cells in acquired aplastic anemia (dated by TCRdb to 2017 to 2018). The sequencer was an Illumina HiSeq 2000. TCR beta VDJ combination and CDR3 sequence profiling used genomic DNA as the template. TCRdb reworked the public reads: Q25 trimming with fastp, MiXCR clone assembly, productive beta chains retained. Records with the same CDR3 protein are collapsed into one entry carrying the most frequent genes and DNA. The sample table lists hundreds of thousands of distinct CDR3 sequences, roughly 82% of them with a count of one. Jointly, the top ten make up 42% of the sample. Expansion of CD8+CD57+ cells had been shown by flow cytometry in the patients chosen for sequencing. Input material: sorted CD4+, CD8+, or CD8+CD57+ T cells (not recorded which) from PBMCs. The receptors derive from a human donor with aplastic anemia.

Turning to this clonotype: No conserved phenylalanine or tryptophan ends this CDR3, so it is likely a read error. No DNA is shown, since the ends of the CDR3 on it are uncertain; the CDR3 is the one TCRdb lists. V is TRBV7-2 and J is TRBJ2-5; TRBD1, the table's D call, was not compared with the DNA. The CDR3 spans 13 amino acids, including both terminal residues. Germline V gene lookup returns CDR1 SGHTA and CDR2 FQGNSA. The CDR3 protein is CASSLAGGGDYYY.

Comments on this clonotype: The CDR3 does not end in the conserved phenylalanine or tryptophan, so this is likely a read error. It is unclear where the CDR3 begins or ends on the DNA, so no DNA is shown, and the CDR3 is as TCRdb lists it. This chain uses TRBV2 with TRBJ2-5; the tabulated D call, TRBD2, remains unverified against the DNA. Germline V gives CDR1 SNHLY, CDR2 FYNNEI. The CDR3 region is 15 residues in length, termini included. CDR3 residues: CASSEGRGETQYYES.

The chain is built from TRBV7-9 and TRBJ1-2; D gene ambiguous. There are 16 residues in the CDR3. CDR1 is SEHNR, CDR2 FQNEAQ, per germline (reference sequence). V gave up 3 bases and J gave up 11 bases, with 25 bases separating them. The CDR3 coding sequence is TGTGCCAGCAGCTTGGAGAGAGACGGGCAGGTATACGGGTACACCTTC. This sequence encodes CASSLERDGQVYGYTF.

This clonotype was recorded a few times. J is TRBJ2-7 and V is TRBV6-4, with 8 bases that match TRBD1. The CDR3 consists of 16 residues. Unmatched junction bases numbered 14, after V lost 4 bases and J lost 6 bases. The germline V gene encodes CDR1 MRHNA and CDR2 SNTAGT. The CDR3 DNA follows: TGTGCCAGCAGTGTGGCGGGACAGGCGAACCTGGCCGAGCAGTACGTC. Translated, it gives CASSVAGQANLAEQYV.

This clonotype was picked up a small number of times. The gene calls are TRBV7-2 and TRBJ2-7; 8 nucleotides agree with TRBD1. CDR1 and CDR2 from the germline V gene are SGHTA and FQGNSA. V lost 3 bases and J lost 0; bases outside the gene matches: 4. The CDR3 has 15 amino acids. CDR3 nucleotides: TGTGCCAGCAGCTTGACAGGGGTTAACTCCTACGAGCAGTACTTC. This encodes CASSLTGVNSYEQYF.

The chain carries TRBV15 and TRBJ2-3; D is perhaps TRBD1 or TRBD2 (5 bases each). CDR1 is LNHNV and CDR2 is YYDKDF in the germline V gene (reference sequence). The V end was cut by 8 bases, the J end by 11 bases, with 20 bases between. CDR3 size: 13 residues. CDR3 protein: CATGGRGTAKQYF. The DNA for the CDR3 is TGTGCCACCGGCGGCCGGGGCACAGCCAAGCAGTATTTT.

This rearrangement joins TRBV10-1 to TRBJ1-6; D gene uncertain. Trimming took 10 bases from V and 3 from J, leaving 16 bases between them. Per germline, CDR1 WNHNN and CDR2 SYGVQD (reference sequence). This CDR3 is 15 amino acids long. CDR3 in DNA: TGCGCCACCTGCGACCCTCAAGGCTATAATTCACCCCTCCACTTT. Amino acid sequence: CATCDPQGYNSPLHF.

Comments on this clonotype: This sequence may be a read error, since a much larger clone differs from it by one base. This sequence joins TRBV7-2 and TRBJ1-4, with a weak D call TRBD1 (5 bases). Germline CDR1 SGHTA, CDR2 FQGNSA. This CDR3 is built from 14 residues. CDR3 sequence reads: CASSLVRDGLVYGF. The CDR3 bases are TGTGCCAGCAGCTTGGTGAGGGACGGGCTCGTATATGGCTTT.

In this sample, this clonotype turned up many times. The V call is TRBV5-1, the J call TRBJ1-6; 8 bases match TRBD1. The CDR3 has 13 residues. The V segment lost 4 bases and the J segment 7 bases; nucleotides outside the gene matches: 1. From germline, CDR1 is SGHRS and CDR2 YFSETQ. CDR3 in amino acids: CASSTGGNSPLHF. DNA for the CDR3: TGCGCCAGCAGCACAGGGGGAAATTCACCCCTCCACTTT.

This clonotype turned up a few times. This chain links TRBV7-8 with TRBJ2-3; D is ambiguous. Germline assignment: CDR1 SGHVS and CDR2 FQNEAQ. V lost 6 bases to trimming and J lost 2 bases, with 9 bases between them. This CDR3 contains 13 residues. CDR3 sequence: CASRAGPTDTQYF. The CDR3 DNA reads TGTGCCAGCAGGGCCGGGCCCACAGATACGCAGTATTTT.

The V and J genes are TRBV9 and TRBJ2-3; the match to TRBD1 covers 7 bases. After removal of 3 bases from V and 10 bases from J, the junction contained 8 bases not matched to a gene. The CDR3 is 13 residues long. In germline, CDR1 is SGDLS, CDR2 YYNGEE. The CDR3, as DNA: TGTGCCAGCAGCGGGACAGGCCCTTGGGCGCAGTATTTT. It translates to CASSGTGPWAQYF. The full variable domain, its missing parts supplied by reference TRBV9 and TRBJ2-3, is DSGVTQTPKHLITATGQRVTLRCSPRSGDLSVYWYQQSLDQGLQFLIQYYNGEERAKGNILERFSAQQFPDLHSELNLSSLELGDSALYFCASSGTGPWAQYFGPGTRLTVL.

As for this clonotype: This clone may be a read error of a much larger clone one base away. The CDR3, as DNA: TGTGCCAGCAGGGACGGGGGCACAGCTACGACGTATTTT. Its protein is CASRDGGTATTYF. The chain couples TRBV7-3 to TRBJ2-3, with D possibly called TRBD1 or TRBD2 (6 bases each). Germline CDR1 and CDR2: SGHTA and FQGTGA. With 6 bases removed from V and 14 bases from J, the gap between germline ends came to 21 bases. The CDR3 extends over 13 amino acids.

V and J are TRBV9 and TRBJ1-1, with no clear D. The germline V gene has CDR1 SGDLS and CDR2 YYNGEE. V was shortened by 4 bases and J by 5 bases, with 15 bases between the two germline ends. The CDR3 is 14 residues long. The CDR3 coding sequence is TGTGCCAGCAGCCCGGAGGGTGGTAGTACTGAAGCTTTCTTT. Translated, it gives CASSPEGGSTEAFF.

This chain links TRBV2 with TRBJ2-1; the D is unclear. Gene TRBJ2-7 matches the end of the DNA better, so the J call may be wrong. Germline assignment: CDR1 SNHLY and CDR2 FYNNEI. This CDR3 has 15 amino acids. The CDR3 spells CASSELEPFLYEQYV. The CDR3 bases are TGTGCCAGCAGTGAGCTAGAGCCATTCCTCTACGAGCAGTACGTC.

The chain employs TRBV7-9 and TRBJ1-1; 7 bases align to TRBD1. The ends lost 7 bases at V and 14 bases at J; junction bases unmatched: 22. Looked up from germline, CDR1 is SEHNR and CDR2 is FQNEAQ (reference sequence). The CDR3 is 15 residues long. For the CDR3, the DNA is TGTGCCAGCACCATCCAGGGGGGGAATACTGAAGCTTTCTTCTTT. It is translated as CASTIQGGNTEAFFF.

Note on this clonotype: One end of the junction varies from germline; a read error may be responsible. V gene TRBV7-9 combines with J gene TRBJ2-5; D is perhaps TRBD1 or TRBD2 (5 bases each). The CDR3 extends over 12 amino acids. Per germline, CDR1 SEHNR and CDR2 FQNEAQ (reference sequence). In DNA, the CDR3 is TGTGCCGGACACGTGGCTAGGGAGACCGAGTACTTC. Its translation is CAGHVARETEYF.

V usage is TRBV12-3 or TRBV12-4 and J usage is TRBJ1-5, with 9 bases matching TRBD1. This CDR3 is built from 15 residues. V trimming: 7 bases; J trimming: 6 bases; junction bases outside the gene matches: 10. CDR3 DNA: TGTGCCAGCATCAACTTGGGACAGGGAGGTCAGCCCCAGCATTTT. Translation gives CASINLGQGGQPQHF.

The rearrangement uses TRBV9 and TRBJ1-2, with D possibly matching TRBD1 (6 bases). The V and J ends lost 4 bases and 9 bases respectively, with 25 bases between them. The germline V gene encodes CDR1 SGDLS and CDR2 YYNGEE. This CDR3 is built from 16 residues. This chain's CDR3 is CASSPRKGGETQCYTF. CDR3 DNA sequence: TGTGCCAGCAGCCCGAGAAAGGGGGGGGAGACCCAGTGCTACACCTTC.

Details on this clonotype: No conserved phenylalanine or tryptophan ends this CDR3, so it is likely a read error. No DNA is shown, since the ends of the CDR3 on it are uncertain; the CDR3 is the one TCRdb lists. The chain couples TRBV7-8 to TRBJ2-7; the table's D call of TRBD2 was not tested on the DNA. Termini included, the CDR3 measures 13 amino acids. Germline V CDR1 and CDR2: SGHVS, FQNEAQ. The CDR3 sequence: CASMVDTYGTALA.

The genes are TRBV5-5 and TRBJ1-1; D is perhaps TRBD1 (6 bases). The V end was cut by 4 bases, the J end by 5 bases, with 27 bases between. Germline values: CDR1 SGHKS, CDR2 YYEKEE (reference sequence). The CDR3 runs to 18 residues. CDR3 DNA: TGTGCCAGCAGCCTCCGAGGGGGGCACACAGTTTCGAGGACTGAAGCTTTCTTT. It specifies CASSLRGGHTVSRTEAFF.

The J gene is TRBJ2-7, the V gene TRBV7-3, with a possible D match to TRBD2 (5 bases). The CDR3 is 18 amino acids. Germline values: CDR1 SGHTA, CDR2 FQGTGA. V lost 8 bases to trimming and J lost 0 bases, with 26 bases between them. The CDR3 spells CASSIQANGIALSYEQYV. CDR3 sequence (DNA): TGTGCCAGCTCCATTCAGGCAAACGGGATAGCCCTCTCCTACGAGCAGTACGTC.

Of note for this clonotype: It is unclear where the CDR3 begins or ends on the DNA, so no DNA is shown, and the CDR3 is as TCRdb lists it. The rearrangement links TRBV7-9 to TRBJ2-3; TRBD1, as called in the table, went unchecked against the DNA. The germline gives CDR1 SEHNR, CDR2 FQNEAQ (reference sequence). The CDR3 length is 14 residues, termini included. CDR3 in amino acids: CAGKGARETQYLCF.

The rearrangement joins TRBV20-1 to TRBJ1-1, with a tentative D call TRBD1 (6 bases). The CDR3 extends over 13 amino acids. Deletions cut 3 bases from V and 1 base from J, with 9 bases between. CDR1 DFQATT and CDR2 SNEGSKA come from the germline V gene (reference sequence). Here the CDR3 DNA reads TGCAGTGCTAGCGGGGGCTCGAACACTGAAGCTTTCTTT. It translates to CSASGGSNTEAFF.